This passage covers 12 T cell receptor beta chains from one sample sequenced in a study of human T cells and chemical hapten exposure. The starting material, unfractionated whole blood, was used for total RNA extraction. TCRdb reanalysed the 5' RACE reads using MiXCR and keeps one entry per CDR3 protein. The data show some 150,000 distinct CDR3 sequences, about 4.3% seen once. The receptors stem from a female donor in good health.

For this clonotype: A clone one base away is much larger, so this may be a read error. The chain combines TRBV6-5 with TRBJ1-3; no reliable D call. The ends were cut back, 7 bases at V and 0 bases at J, with 4 bases in the middle. Germline CDR1 is MNHEY and CDR2 is SVGAGI. This CDR3 region has 12 residues. The CDR3 DNA follows: TGTGCCAGCACCAGCTCTGGAAACACCATATATTTT. Translation: CASTSSGNTIYF.

The sample holds a few counts of this clonotype. The chain has TRBV20-1 and TRBJ1-6; no definite D call. Germline V gene lookup returns CDR1 DFQATT and CDR2 SNEGSKA (reference sequence). The germline V and J ends were trimmed by 8 bases and 7 bases, with 9 bases remaining between them. This CDR3 is 11 amino acids long. The CDR3 DNA is TGCAGTTGCGGTAGAAATTCACCCCTCCACTTT. This gives the protein CSCGRNSPLHF.

This clonotype was recorded many times. The gene calls are TRBV6-1 and TRBJ1-5; D ambiguous. Between the trimmed V and J ends, which lost 0 bases and 0 bases, there was a span of 6 bases. The CDR3 is made up of 15 amino acids. Germline V gene sequence: CDR1 MNHNS, CDR2 SASEGT. CDR3 protein: CASSEAQYSNQPQHF. Here the CDR3 DNA reads TGTGCCAGCAGTGAAGCGCAGTATAGCAATCAGCCCCAGCATTTT.

This clonotype was found many times. The V and J genes are TRBV7-3 and TRBJ2-6; TRBD2 matches 9 bases. Per germline, CDR1 SGHTA and CDR2 FQGTGA. V shed 5 bases and J 0 bases; nucleotides not matched to a gene: 11. The CDR3 is 19 amino acids. DNA for the CDR3: TGTGCCAGCAGCAGAGCGACTGCGGGGGGGGTCTCTGGGGCCAACGTCCTGACTTTC. The encoded protein is CASSRATAGGVSGANVLTF.

This clonotype was observed at least ten times. This chain uses TRBV20-1 with TRBJ1-2; possible D gene TRBD1, 5 bases. Germline V gene lookup returns CDR1 DFQATT and CDR2 SNEGSKA (reference sequence). CDR3 length: 16 residues. The V gene lost 2 bases and the J gene lost 4 bases, with 20 bases spanning the gap. The CDR3, as DNA: TGCAGTGCTAGAACGCCGGGACCGGGAGTACTCTATGGCTACACCTTC. Protein sequence: CSARTPGPGVLYGYTF.

The V gene is TRBV25-1, the J gene TRBJ2-4, with 7 bases matching TRBD1. The germline gives CDR1 MGHDK, CDR2 SYGVNS. The CDR3 contains 14 residues. Trimming took 5 bases from V and 6 from J; bases not matched to a gene: 7. The CDR3 sequence: CASSNRGEGNIQYF. CDR3 coding DNA: TGTGCCAGCAGTAACAGGGGCGAGGGAAACATTCAGTACTTC. Full variable domain (outside the CDR3, taken from reference TRBV25-1 and TRBJ2-4): EADIYQTPRYLVIGTGKKITLECSQTMGHDKMYWYQQDPGMELHLIHYSYGVNSTEKGDLSSESTVSRIRTEHFPLTLESARPSHTSQYLCASSNRGEGNIQYFGAGTRLSVL.

There are a few counts of this clonotype. The gene calls are TRBV3-1 and TRBJ2-1; D uncertain. V lost 4 bases to trimming and J lost 0 bases, with 19 bases between them. The germline V gene encodes CDR1 LGHDT and CDR2 YNNKEL (reference sequence). The CDR3 has 18 residues. DNA for the CDR3: TGTGCCAGCAGCCCGAACCAAGTCCACGACGGCTCCTACAATGAGCAGTTCTTC. Translating gives CASSPNQVHDGSYNEQFF.

The chain employs TRBV6-6 and TRBJ1-2; no clear D gene. Trimming took 0 bases from V and 5 from J, leaving 16 bases between them. Looked up from germline, CDR1 is MNHNY and CDR2 is SVGAGI (reference sequence). The CDR3 contains 16 residues. DNA for the CDR3: TGTGCCAGCAGTTACTCGATCGGGTTGAAGGGATATGGCTACACCTTC. This translates into CASSYSIGLKGYGYTF.

This clonotype occurred many times. This sequence joins TRBV3-1 and TRBJ2-5; D call uncertain. V lost 1 base and J 7 bases, leaving 7 bases between the germline ends. This CDR3 is 12 amino acids long. Germline assignment: CDR1 LGHDT and CDR2 YNNKEL (reference sequence). The CDR3 DNA is TGTGCCAGCAGCCAAGGAAGAGCGACCCAGTACTTC. It yields the protein CASSQGRATQYF.

This clonotype was detected ten times or more. The gene calls are TRBV6-6 and TRBJ1-5; TRBD1 is a possible D gene (6 bases). V was trimmed by 9 bases and J by 0 bases, leaving 21 bases between them. This CDR3 spans 17 amino acids. Germline V lookup: CDR1 MNHNY, CDR2 SVGAGI (reference sequence). The CDR3 is CASKGTSPNYSNQPQHF. Written as DNA, the CDR3 is TGTGCCAGTAAAGGGACAAGCCCCAATTATAGCAATCAGCCCCAGCATTTT.

The V gene is TRBV29-1, the J gene TRBJ2-3; D might be TRBD2 (6 bases). V was clipped by 5 bases and J by 10 bases, with 13 bases between them. Germline values: CDR1 SQVTM, CDR2 ANQGSEA. This CDR3 region has 11 residues. The CDR3 spells CSVHAGRAQYF. The CDR3 bases are TGCAGCGTTCACGCGGGACGAGCGCAGTATTTT.

This clonotype has ten or more counts. The V gene is TRBV11-3, the J gene TRBJ2-3; D is possibly TRBD1 (5 bases). CDR1 is SGHNT and CDR2 is YENEEA in the germline V gene. This CDR3 contains 14 residues. The V end lost 5 bases, the J end lost 6 bases, and 15 bases lay between the germline ends. In DNA, the CDR3 is TGTGCCAGCAGCAGGGGCATAGTCGGGGATACGCAGTATTTT. Translated: CASSRGIVGDTQYF.